This TCR beta chain was found in a study of identical twins. General study results and limits: Conclusions were based on cross-sectional statistical analysis, without following the same donors.

As concerns this clonotype: Its antigen is unidentified.

One entry per CDR3 protein, called by TCRdb with MiXCR from the 5' RACE reads. Here the sample spans 690,000 or so distinct CDR3 sequences, roughly 8% being singletons. Separately, the same data were catalogued under a study of yellow fever vaccine responses in identical twins.

The sequence was obtained from a woman aged 18-29 years in good health. The specimen sequenced was PBMCs.

The CDR3 spells CASSPQGSPIQETQYF. CDR3 DNA: TGTGCCAGCAGCCCCCAAGGGTCACCTATCCAAGAGACCCAGTACTTC. The rearrangement links TRBV9 to TRBJ2-5, with D hard to call. The CDR3 has 16 residues. The germline V and J ends were trimmed by 4 bases and 1 base, with 17 bases remaining between them. Germline CDR1 reads SGDLS; CDR2 reads YYNGEE.